This is a list of T cell receptor beta chains from one sample in a study of response to subunit inactivated influenza vaccine. A single record per CDR3 protein comes from TCRdb applying MiXCR to the RT-PCR reads. Among about 160,000 distinct CDR3 sequences listed, about a tenth were seen once. This specimen consisted of non-naive T cells sorted from PBMCs, obtained 35 to 45 days after vaccination. Source of these receptors: a man aged 50 or older who received an inactivated influenza vaccine. The CDR3 runs from the conserved cysteine through the conserved F or W. A D gene is named only where the DNA matches it firmly. Not every row has a clone size; where given, it reads once, few, many or a size class.

>-|TRBJ2-5|-|TRBV11-2
CASSLEGDGTQYF
TGTGCCAGCAGCTTAGAGGGGGACGGGACCCAGTACTTC
>-|TRBJ2-3|few|TRBV20-1
CSANRQIYTDTQYF
TGCAGTGCTAACCGACAGATTTACACAGATACGCAGTATTTT
>-|TRBJ1-2|many|TRBV12-3/TRBV12-4
CASSFRILAARSGGYTF
TGTGCCAGCAGTTTCAGGATACTGGCAGCCCGGTCGGGTGGCTACACCTTC
>-|TRBJ2-5|few|TRBV29-1
CSVWWGSETQYF
TGCAGCGTTTGGTGGGGCTCGGAGACCCAGTACTTC
>TRBD2|TRBJ2-7|few|TRBV7-8
CASSYPTGALAGGRAYEQYF
TGTGCCAGCAGCTATCCGACAGGGGCTCTAGCGGGAGGTAGGGCCTACGAGCAGTACTTC
>-|TRBJ2-1|-|TRBV20-1
CSARDLPRSLRNEQFF
TGCAGTGCTAGAGATCTCCCGAGGTCCCTACGCAATGAGCAGTTCTTC
>-|TRBJ2-7|few|TRBV6-6
CASSSLDTGEQYF
TGTGCCAGCAGCTCACTCGACACAGGGGAGCAGTACTTC
>-|TRBJ2-4|many|TRBV12-3/TRBV12-4
CASSLWRGELAKNIQYF
TGTGCCAGCAGTTTATGGCGGGGCGAGCTAGCCAAAAACATTCAGTACTTC
>TRBD1|TRBJ1-2|many|TRBV10-3
CATRRSTGGEHGYTF
TGTGCCACGAGGAGAAGCACAGGGGGCGAACATGGCTACACCTTC
>TRBD1|TRBJ1-6|few|TRBV2
CASSENPGTGSSPLHF
TGTGCCAGCAGTGAAAATCCCGGGACAGGGTCTTCACCCCTCCACTTT
>TRBD2|TRBJ2-5|few|TRBV6-1
CASRNQGLAGETQYF
TGTGCCAGCAGGAACCAAGGACTAGCTGGAGAGACCCAGTACTTC
>-|TRBJ1-6|few|TRBV27
CASRDRYNSPLHF
TGTGCCAGCAGGGACAGATATAATTCACCCCTCCACTTT
>TRBD1|TRBJ1-2|few|TRBV29-1
CSATGGTGNYGYTF
TGCAGCGCTACTGGTGGGACAGGGAACTATGGCTACACCTTC
>-|TRBJ1-1|-|TRBV4-3
CASSYGRGGNTEAFF
TGCGCCAGCAGCTACGGAAGGGGAGGAAACACTGAAGCTTTCTTT
>-|TRBJ1-2|few|TRBV12-3/TRBV12-4
CASSFTTRGYTF
TGTGCCAGCAGTTTTACCACGCGGGGCTACACCTTC
>-|TRBJ2-1|-|TRBV10-3
CAISEQRLTSRSYNEQFF
TGTGCCATCAGTGAGCAAAGACTAACCTCACGCTCCTACAATGAGCAGTTCTTC
>TRBD2|TRBJ2-2|few|TRBV11-2
CASSRDYANTGELFF
TGTGCCAGCAGCAGGGACTACGCGAACACCGGGGAGCTGTTTTTT
>-|TRBJ2-5|few|TRBV20-1
CSARDLAIQETQYF
TGCAGTGCTAGAGATCTAGCGATCCAAGAGACCCAGTACTTC
>TRBD1|TRBJ1-4|few|TRBV7-6
CASSSAGGWNEKLFF
TGTGCCAGCAGCAGTGCAGGGGGCTGGAATGAAAAACTGTTTTTT
>TRBD1|TRBJ2-7|-|TRBV11-1
CASSLRFGTAYEQYF
TGTGCCAGCAGCTTAAGATTTGGGACAGCCTACGAGCAGTACTTC
>-|TRBJ1-2|-|TRBV30
CAWSVLLTGYGYTF
TGTGCCTGGAGTGTACTCCTGACGGGATATGGCTACACCTTC
>-|TRBJ2-7|many|TRBV7-9
CASSLASGQKAYEQYF
TGTGCCAGCAGCTTAGCGAGCGGGCAAAAGGCCTACGAGCAGTACTTC
>-|TRBJ2-7|many|TRBV6-6
CASNQGYSYEQYF
TGTGCCAGCAACCAAGGGTACTCCTACGAGCAGTACTTC
>-|TRBJ1-2|few|TRBV15
CATSRGGGSNYGYTF
TGTGCCACCAGCAGAGGGGGGGGTTCGAACTATGGCTACACCTTC
>-|TRBJ2-7|-|TRBV16
CASTSGLSSYEQYF
TGTGCCAGCACCTCGGGGTTAAGCTCCTACGAGCAGTACTTC
>TRBD2|TRBJ2-1|many|TRBV12-3/TRBV12-4
CASSFSGGSRNEQFF
TGTGCCAGCAGTTTCTCTGGCGGGAGTCGTAATGAGCAGTTCTTC
>TRBD1|TRBJ1-6|many|TRBV3-1
CASRGQGVFPLHF
TGTGCCAGCAGGGGACAGGGTGTTTTTCCCCTCCACTTT
>TRBD2|TRBJ2-1|-|TRBV6-5
CASSSSPSSGRASYNEQFF
TGTGCCAGCAGTTCCAGCCCATCTAGCGGGAGGGCCTCCTACAATGAGCAGTTCTTC
>TRBD1|TRBJ2-5|few|TRBV7-2
CASSTGQPLQTQYF
TGTGCCAGCAGCACGGGACAGCCGCTGCAGACCCAGTACTTC
>TRBD1|TRBJ2-2|-|TRBV7-2
CASSNTGDTGELFF
TGTGCCAGCAGCAATACAGGGGACACCGGGGAGCTGTTTTTT
>TRBD1|TRBJ1-5|few|TRBV7-2
CASSLVTRGQPQHF
TGTGCCAGCAGCTTAGTAACCAGGGGGCAGCCCCAGCATTTT
>-|TRBJ2-7|-|TRBV3-1
CASSQVAGTGGARQYF
TGTGCCAGCAGCCAAGTTGCGGGGACGGGGGGCGCGCGGCAGTACTTC
>-|TRBJ1-3|many|TRBV5-1
CASSSGTSPGNTIYF
TGCGCCAGCAGCTCGGGGACGAGTCCTGGAAACACCATATATTTT
>-|TRBJ1-1|few|TRBV20-1
CSASDFKRRTEAFF
TGCAGTGCGTCCGACTTTAAACGGCGGACTGAAGCTTTCTTT
>TRBD2|TRBJ2-1|-|TRBV20-1
CSAGVGLAGGRDIDEQFF
TGCAGTGCCGGGGTAGGACTAGCGGGGGGGCGAGATATTGATGAGCAGTTCTTC
>TRBD1|TRBJ2-5|few|TRBV12-3/TRBV12-4
CASRYTDRGKQETQYF
TGTGCCAGCAGGTACACCGACAGGGGAAAGCAAGAGACCCAGTACTTC
>TRBD1|TRBJ2-7|-|TRBV9
CASSLRQGGTYEQYF
TGTGCCAGCAGCCTACGACAGGGGGGGACCTACGAGCAGTACTTC
>-|TRBJ2-2|many|TRBV2
CASSRDTPNTGELFF
TGTGCCAGCAGCAGGGACACCCCGAACACCGGGGAGCTGTTTTTT
>TRBD1|TRBJ1-4|few|TRBV9
CASSVDTGTGLQKLFF
TGTGCCAGCAGCGTCGACACCGGGACAGGGTTACAAAAACTGTTTTTT
>-|TRBJ2-7|-|TRBV25-1
CASSEIHEQYF
TGTGCCAGCAGTGAAATCCACGAGCAGTACTTC
>-|TRBJ2-7|few|TRBV6-1
CASSEQGPTGEQYF
TGTGCCAGCAGTGAACAGGGACCAACTGGGGAGCAGTACTTC
>-|TRBJ1-2|few|TRBV19
CASSTGGNYGYTF
TGTGCCAGTAGTACCGGAGGGAACTATGGCTACACCTTC
>TRBD2|TRBJ2-7|-|TRBV27
CASRLSGAIYEQYF
TGTGCCAGCAGACTTAGCGGGGCCATCTACGAGCAGTACTTC
>-|TRBJ2-3|-|TRBV3-1
CASSQVGKKLPDTQYF
TGTGCCAGCAGCCAAGTCGGGAAAAAACTCCCAGATACGCAGTATTTT
>-|TRBJ2-7|many|TRBV27
CASSLRLTYEQYF
TGTGCCAGCAGTTTACGGCTGACCTACGAGCAGTACTTC
>TRBD2|TRBJ2-3|-|TRBV4-3
CASSQDSGGARADTQYF
TGCGCCAGCAGCCAAGACAGCGGGGGGGCCAGAGCAGATACGCAGTATTTT
>-|TRBJ2-5|many|TRBV4-2
CASSQGSETQYF
TGTGCCAGCAGCCAAGGATCCGAGACCCAGTACTTC
>TRBD1|TRBJ2-2|many|TRBV4-1
CASSQTGTGGLAGELFF
TGCGCCAGCAGCCAGACCGGGACAGGGGGTTTAGCCGGGGAGCTGTTTTTT